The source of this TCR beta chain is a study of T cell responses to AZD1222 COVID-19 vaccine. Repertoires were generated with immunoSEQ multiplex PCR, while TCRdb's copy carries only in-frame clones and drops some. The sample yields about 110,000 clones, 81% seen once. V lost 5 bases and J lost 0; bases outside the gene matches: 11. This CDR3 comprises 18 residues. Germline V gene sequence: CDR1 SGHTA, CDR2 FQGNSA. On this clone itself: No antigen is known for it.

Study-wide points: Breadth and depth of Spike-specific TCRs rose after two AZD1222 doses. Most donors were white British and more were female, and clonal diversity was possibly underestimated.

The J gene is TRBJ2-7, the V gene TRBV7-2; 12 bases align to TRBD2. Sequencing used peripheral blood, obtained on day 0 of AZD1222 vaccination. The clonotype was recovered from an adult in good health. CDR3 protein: CASSTPGTSGFSSYEQYF. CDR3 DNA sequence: TGTGCCAGCAGCACTCCCGGGACTAGCGGGTTTAGCTCCTACGAGCAGTACTTC.